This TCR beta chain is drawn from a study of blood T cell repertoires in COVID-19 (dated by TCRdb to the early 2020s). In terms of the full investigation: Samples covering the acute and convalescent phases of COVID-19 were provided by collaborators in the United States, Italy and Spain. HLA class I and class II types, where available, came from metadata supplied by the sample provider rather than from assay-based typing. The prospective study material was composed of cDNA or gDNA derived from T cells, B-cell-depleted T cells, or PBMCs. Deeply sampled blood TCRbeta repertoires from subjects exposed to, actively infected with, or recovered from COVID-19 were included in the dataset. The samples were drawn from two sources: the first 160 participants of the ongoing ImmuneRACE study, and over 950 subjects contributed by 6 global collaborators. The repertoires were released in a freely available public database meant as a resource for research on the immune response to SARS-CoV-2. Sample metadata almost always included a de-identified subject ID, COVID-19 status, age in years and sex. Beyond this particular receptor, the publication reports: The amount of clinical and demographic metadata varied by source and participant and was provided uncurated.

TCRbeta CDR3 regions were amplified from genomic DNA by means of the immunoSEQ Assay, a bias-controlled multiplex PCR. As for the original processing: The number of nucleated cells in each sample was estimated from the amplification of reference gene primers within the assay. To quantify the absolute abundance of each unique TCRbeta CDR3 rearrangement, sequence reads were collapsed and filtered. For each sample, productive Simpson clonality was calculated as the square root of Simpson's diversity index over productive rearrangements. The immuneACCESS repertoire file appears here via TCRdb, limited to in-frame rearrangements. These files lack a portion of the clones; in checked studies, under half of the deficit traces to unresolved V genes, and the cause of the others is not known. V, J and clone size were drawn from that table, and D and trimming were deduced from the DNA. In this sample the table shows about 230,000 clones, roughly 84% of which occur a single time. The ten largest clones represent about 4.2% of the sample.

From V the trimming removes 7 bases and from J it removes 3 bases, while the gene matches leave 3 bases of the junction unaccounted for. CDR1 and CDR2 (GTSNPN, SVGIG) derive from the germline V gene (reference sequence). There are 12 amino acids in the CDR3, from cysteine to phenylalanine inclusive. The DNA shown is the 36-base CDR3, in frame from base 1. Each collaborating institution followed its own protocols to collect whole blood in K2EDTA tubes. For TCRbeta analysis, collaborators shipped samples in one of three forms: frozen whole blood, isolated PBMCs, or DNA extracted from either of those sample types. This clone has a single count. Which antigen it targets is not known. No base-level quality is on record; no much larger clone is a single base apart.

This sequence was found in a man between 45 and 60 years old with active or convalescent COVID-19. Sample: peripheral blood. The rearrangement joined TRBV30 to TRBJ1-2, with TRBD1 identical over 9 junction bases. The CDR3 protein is CASTGGDYGYTF. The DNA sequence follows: TGTGCCTCAACAGGGGGCGACTATGGCTACACCTTC.